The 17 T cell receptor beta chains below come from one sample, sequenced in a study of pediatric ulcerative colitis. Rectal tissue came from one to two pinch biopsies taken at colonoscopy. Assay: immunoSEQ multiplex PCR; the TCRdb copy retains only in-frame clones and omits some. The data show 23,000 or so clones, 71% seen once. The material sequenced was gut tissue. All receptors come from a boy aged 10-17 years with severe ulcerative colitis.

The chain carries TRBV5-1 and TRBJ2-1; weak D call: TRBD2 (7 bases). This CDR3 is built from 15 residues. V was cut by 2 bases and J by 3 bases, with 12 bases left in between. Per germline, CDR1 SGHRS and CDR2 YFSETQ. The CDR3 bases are TGCGCCAGCAGCTTTGGCGGGGGCCACTACAATGAGCAGTTCTTC. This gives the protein CASSFGGGHYNEQFF.

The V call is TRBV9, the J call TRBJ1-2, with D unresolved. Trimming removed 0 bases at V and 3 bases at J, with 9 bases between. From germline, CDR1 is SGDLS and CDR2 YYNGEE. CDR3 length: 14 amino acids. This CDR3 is CASSVGGNDYGYTF. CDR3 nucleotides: TGTGCCAGCAGCGTAGGCGGAAATGACTATGGCTACACCTTC.

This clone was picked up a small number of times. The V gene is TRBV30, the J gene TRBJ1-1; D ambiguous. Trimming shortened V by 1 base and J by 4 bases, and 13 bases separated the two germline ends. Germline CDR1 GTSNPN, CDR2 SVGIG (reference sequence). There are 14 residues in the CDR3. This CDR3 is CAWSAPGMGTEAFF. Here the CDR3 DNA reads TGTGCCTGGAGTGCGCCGGGAATGGGCACTGAAGCTTTCTTT.

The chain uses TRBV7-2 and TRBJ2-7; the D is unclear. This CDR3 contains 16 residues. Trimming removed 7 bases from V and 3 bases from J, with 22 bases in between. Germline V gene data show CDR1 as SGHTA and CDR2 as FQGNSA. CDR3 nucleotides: TGTGCCAGCACTCCTACCGGACCGCCGATCTTCTACGAGCAGTACTTC. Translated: CASTPTGPPIFYEQYF.

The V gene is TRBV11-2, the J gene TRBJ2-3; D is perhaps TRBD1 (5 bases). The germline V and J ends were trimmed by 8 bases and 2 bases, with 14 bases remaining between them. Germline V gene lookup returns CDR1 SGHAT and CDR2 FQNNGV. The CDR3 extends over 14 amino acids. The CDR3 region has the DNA TGTGCCAGCCGAAGGGGAATAAACACAGATACGCAGTATTTT. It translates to CASRRGINTDTQYF.

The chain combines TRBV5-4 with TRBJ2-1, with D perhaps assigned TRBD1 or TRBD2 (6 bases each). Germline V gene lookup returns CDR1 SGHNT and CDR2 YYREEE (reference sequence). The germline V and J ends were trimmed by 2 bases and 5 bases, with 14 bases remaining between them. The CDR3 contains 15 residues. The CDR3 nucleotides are TGTGCCAGCAGCTTTGGGGGGCAGGAGGACAATGAGCAGTTCTTC. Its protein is CASSFGGQEDNEQFF. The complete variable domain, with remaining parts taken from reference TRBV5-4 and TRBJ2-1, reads ETGVTQSPTHLIKTRGQQVTLRCSSQSGHNTVSWYQQALGQGPQFIFQYYREEENGRGNFPPRFSGLQFPNYSSELNVNALELDDSALYLCASSFGGQEDNEQFFGPGTRLTVL.

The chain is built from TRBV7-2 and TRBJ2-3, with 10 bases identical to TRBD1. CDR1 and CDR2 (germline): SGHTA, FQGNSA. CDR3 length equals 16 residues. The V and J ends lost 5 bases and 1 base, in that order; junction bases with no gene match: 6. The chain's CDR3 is CASSVRTGGGTDTQYF. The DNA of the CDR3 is TGTGCCAGCAGCGTACGGACAGGGGGAGGCACAGATACGCAGTATTTT.

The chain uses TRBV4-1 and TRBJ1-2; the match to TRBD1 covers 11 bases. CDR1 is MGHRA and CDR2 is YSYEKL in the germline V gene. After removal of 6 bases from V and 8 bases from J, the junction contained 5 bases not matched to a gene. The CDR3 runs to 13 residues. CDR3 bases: TGCGCCAGCAGTCAGGGACAGGGGGAGGGCTACACCTTC. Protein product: CASSQGQGEGYTF.

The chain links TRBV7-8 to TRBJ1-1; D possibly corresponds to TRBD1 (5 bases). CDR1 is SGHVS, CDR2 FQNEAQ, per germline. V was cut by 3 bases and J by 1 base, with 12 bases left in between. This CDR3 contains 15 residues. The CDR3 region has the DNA TGTGCCAGCAGCTTCCAGATTCAGGGGAACACTGAAGCTTTCTTT. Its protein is CASSFQIQGNTEAFF.

The CDR3 sequence: CASSLRLTYQETQYF. The CDR3 region has the DNA TGTGCCAGCAGCTTACGACTGACGTACCAAGAGACCCAGTACTTC. The chain recombines TRBV13 with TRBJ2-5; no clear D. The CDR3 loop spans 15 amino acids. Per germline, CDR1 PRHDT and CDR2 FYEKMQ (reference sequence). The V end was cut by 2 bases, the J end by 0 bases, with 10 bases between.

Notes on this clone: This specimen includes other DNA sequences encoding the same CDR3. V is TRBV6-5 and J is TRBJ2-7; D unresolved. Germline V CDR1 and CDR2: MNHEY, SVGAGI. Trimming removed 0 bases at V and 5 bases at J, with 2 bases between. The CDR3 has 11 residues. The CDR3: CASSYSDEQYF. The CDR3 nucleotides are TGTGCCAGCAGTTACTCGGACGAGCAGTACTTC.

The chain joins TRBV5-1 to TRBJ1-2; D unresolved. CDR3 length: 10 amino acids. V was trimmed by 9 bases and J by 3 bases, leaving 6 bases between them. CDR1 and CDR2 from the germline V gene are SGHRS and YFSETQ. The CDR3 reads CATHYYGYTF. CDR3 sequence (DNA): TGCGCCACCCACTACTATGGCTACACCTTC.

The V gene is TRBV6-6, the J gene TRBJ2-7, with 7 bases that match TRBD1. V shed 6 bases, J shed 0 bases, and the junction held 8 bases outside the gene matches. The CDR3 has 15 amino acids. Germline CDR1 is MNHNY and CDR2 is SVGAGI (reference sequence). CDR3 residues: CASRRPGQASYEQYF. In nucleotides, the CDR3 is TGTGCCAGCAGACGACCCGGACAGGCCTCCTACGAGCAGTACTTC.

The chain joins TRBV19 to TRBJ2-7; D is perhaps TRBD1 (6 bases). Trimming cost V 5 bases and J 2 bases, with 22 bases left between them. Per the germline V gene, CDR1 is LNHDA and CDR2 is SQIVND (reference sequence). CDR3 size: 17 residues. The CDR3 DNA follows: TGTGCCAGTAGTCGGGCTGGGACATATGCTGGTACCTACGAGCAGTACTTC. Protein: CASSRAGTYAGTYEQYF.

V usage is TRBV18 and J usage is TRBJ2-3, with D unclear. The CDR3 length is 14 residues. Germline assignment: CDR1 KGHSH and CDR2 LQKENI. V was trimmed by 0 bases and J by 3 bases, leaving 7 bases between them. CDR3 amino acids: CASSPPTRTDTQYF. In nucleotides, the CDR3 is TGTGCCAGCTCACCACCTACAAGGACAGATACGCAGTATTTT.

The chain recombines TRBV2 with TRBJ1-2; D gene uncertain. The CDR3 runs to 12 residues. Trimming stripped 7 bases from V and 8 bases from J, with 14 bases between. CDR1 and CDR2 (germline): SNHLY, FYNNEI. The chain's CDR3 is CASKTPSSGYTF. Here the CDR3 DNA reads TGTGCCAGCAAGACCCCCTCCTCCGGCTACACCTTC.

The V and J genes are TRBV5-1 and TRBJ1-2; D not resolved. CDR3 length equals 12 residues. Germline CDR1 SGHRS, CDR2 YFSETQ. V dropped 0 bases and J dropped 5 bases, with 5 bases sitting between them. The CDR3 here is CASSLEGYGYTF. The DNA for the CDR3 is TGCGCCAGCAGCTTGGAAGGGTATGGCTACACCTTC.